This record concerns one TCR beta chain sequence. Trimming took 0 bases from V and 0 from J, leaving 6 bases between them. The germline V gene has CDR1 SGDLS and CDR2 YYNGEE. The length of the CDR3 is 15 residues. This specimen comes from a study of technical replicates of blood from a few donors. Sequenced by immunoSEQ multiplex PCR; TCRdb stores in-frame clones only, minus some. In the table there are roughly 92,000 clones, roughly 95% of which are singletons. The chain couples TRBV9 to TRBJ2-2; D perhaps matches TRBD1 (5 bases). Material for sequencing was T cells isolated from PBMCs. The sequence came from a human donor in good health. This CDR3 reads CASSVARANTGELFF. In nucleotides, the CDR3 is TGTGCCAGCAGCGTAGCCAGGGCGAACACCGGGGAGCTGTTTTTT.